Ten or more counts support the clone carrying this T cell receptor (beta chain). Its antigen remains unidentified. These data belong to a study of human T cells and chemical hapten exposure. Background on the study: The study lasted around 22 weeks, and patients were dosed weekly with diphenylcyclopropenone on the scalp throughout.

TCRdb reanalysed the RACE reads using MiXCR and keeps one entry per CDR3 protein. Among about 40,000 distinct CDR3 sequences listed, approximately 3.4% were seen once. The study, taken as a whole, reports: The study found that DPC sensitization did not change TCRs above 1 in 1000 frequency. Expanded TCRs created a significantly greater count of big CDR3 similarity clusters than controls did.

Time point denoted: patch test 2, 6 weeks after DPC sensitization. Documented treatment: therapeutic diphenylcyclopropenone sensitization with weekly scalp DPC. The template was total RNA from unfractionated whole blood. Per the germline V gene, CDR1 is SGHRS and CDR2 is YFSETQ. Trimming pared 5 bases from V and 0 bases from J, leaving 15 bases between. The CDR3 has 17 amino acids. The origin of this receptor is a man aged 35-49 years with alopecia areata. Some clones in this sample may be carry-over from other donors' samples. This material consisted of whole blood, taken in connection with sensitization to the hapten diphenylcyclopropenone (DPC). The gene calls are TRBV5-1 and TRBJ2-6; a possible D gene is TRBD1 (6 bases). The CDR3 is CASRDQGPNSGANVLTF. In DNA, the CDR3 is TGCGCCAGCAGAGATCAGGGGCCAAACTCTGGGGCCAACGTCCTGACTTTC. Combining the CDR3 with reference TRBV5-1 and TRBJ2-6 gives the whole variable domain KAGVTQTPRYLIKTRGQQVTLSCSPISGHRSVSWYQQTPGQGLQFLFEYFSETQRNKGNFPGRFSGRQFSNSRSEMNVSTLELGDSALYLCASRDQGPNSGANVLTFGAGSRLTVL.